The rows below give T cell receptor beta chains drawn from one sample of a study of blood T cell repertoires in COVID-19. Some clones are missing from TCRdb's copy, which holds only in-frame ones; the method was immunoSEQ multiplex PCR. The data contain about 230,000 clones, 65% to 90% of them seen just once; the ten biggest clones take up under 14%. The sample comprised peripheral blood. The origin of the receptors is a man over 45 with COVID-19, enrolled during active disease. Both conserved end residues are part of each CDR3. The order of the fields is CDR3 length, clone size, D gene, V gene, J gene, CDR3 DNA, CDR3 protein. D genes are given only for firm matches. Expanded clones are given a class, and other clones once, few, many or no size at all.

>17|NA|NA|TRBV5-4|TRBJ2-1
TGTGCCAGCAGTTCTGGCGGCGGGGGCGGGATTTCCAATGAGCAGTTCTTC
CASSSGGGGGISNEQFF
>14|NA|TRBD1|TRBV6-2/TRBV6-3|TRBJ1-6
TGTGCCAGCAGTTACGGGACAGTAAGATCACCCCTCCACTTT
CASSYGTVRSPLHF
>14|NA|TRBD1|TRBV18|TRBJ1-1
TGTGCCAGCTCAGCCAGGACAGGGATCACTGAAGCTTTCTTT
CASSARTGITEAFF
>16|few|TRBD1|TRBV19|TRBJ2-7
TGTGCCAGTTCCAGGGCCCCGGGACAGGGCGTTGGCGAGCAGTACTTC
CASSRAPGQGVGEQYF
>12|NA|NA|TRBV6-5|TRBJ1-2
TGTGCCAGCAGTTCGCCAGGGCTTGGCTACACCTTC
CASSSPGLGYTF
>11|NA|TRBD1|TRBV7-9|TRBJ1-1
TGTGCCAGCACCAAACAGGGGGCGCCGATCTTT
CASTKQGAPIF
>16|NA|NA|TRBV9|TRBJ2-2
TGTGCCAGCAGCGTAGCTACTACGTTGAACACCGGGGAGCTGTTTTTT
CASSVATTLNTGELFF
>15|NA|NA|TRBV6-5|TRBJ2-3
TGTGCCAGCAGTTACAGGCTGGGCCTCACAGATACGCAGTATTTT
CASSYRLGLTDTQYF
>13|NA|TRBD1|TRBV2|TRBJ1-1
TGTGCCATAAGGGGGCTGTCAGGTCATGAAGCTTTCTTT
CAIRGLSGHEAFF
>14|NA|TRBD1|TRBV6-5|TRBJ1-1
TGTGCCAGCAGTTACCAGACAGGGGGCACTGAAGCTTTCTTT
CASSYQTGGTEAFF
>12|NA|TRBD1|TRBV30|TRBJ1-2
TGTGCCTGGATGGCAGGGGGACATGGCTACACCTTC
CAWMAGGHGYTF
>14|NA|TRBD1|TRBV7-2|TRBJ2-1
TGTGCCAGCAGCGGACAGGTGAATTACAATGAGCAGTTCTTC
CASSGQVNYNEQFF
>17|NA|TRBD2|TRBV7-9|TRBJ2-7
TGTGCCAGCAGCGCGACTAGCGGGAGGGCCTTGAATAGCGAGCAGTACTTC
CASSATSGRALNSEQYF
>14|NA|TRBD1|TRBV19|TRBJ2-7
TGTGCCAGTAGGGACGGACAGGGGCTGAACGAGCAGTACTTC
CASRDGQGLNEQYF
>14|NA|NA|TRBV7-9|TRBJ2-4
TGTGCCAGCAGCTTTCCCTCAGTTAAAAACATTCAGTACTTC
CASSFPSVKNIQYF
>15|NA|TRBD2|TRBV28|TRBJ2-5
TGTGCCAGTAGGAGGGGGGCGGGAGGTGAGGAGACCCAGTACTTC
CASRRGAGGEETQYF
>16|NA|NA|TRBV6-6|TRBJ2-3
TGTGCCAGCAGTTACCGGGGTAGCGGAGGCACAGATACGCAGTATTTT
CASSYRGSGGTDTQYF
>13|NA|NA|TRBV6-4|TRBJ2-1
TGTGCCAGCAGTGAACAGGCGAACAATGAGCAGTTCTTC
CASSEQANNEQFF
>13|once|NA|TRBV27|TRBJ2-5
TGTGCCAGCAGTCTACAGGGTACAGAGACCCAGTACTTC
CASSLQGTETQYF
>14|NA|TRBD2|TRBV20-1|TRBJ2-2
TGCAGTGCTAGTCTAGCGGCTAACACCGGGGAGCTGTTTTTT
CSASLAANTGELFF
>13|NA|TRBD1|TRBV3-1/TRBV3-2|TRBJ1-4
TGTGCCAGCAGCCAAGGACAGGGCGCAAAACTGTTTTTT
CASSQGQGAKLFF
>14|many|NA|TRBV7-9|TRBJ2-7
TGTGCCAGCAGCTTAGCGGTACAGTCCTACGAGCAGTACTTC
CASSLAVQSYEQYF
>14|NA|NA|TRBV6-5|TRBJ1-2
TGTGCCAGCACCCGGACAGCCTCTAACTATGGCTACACCTTC
CASTRTASNYGYTF
>13|NA|NA|TRBV4-1|TRBJ1-1
TGCGCCAGCAGCCAACGGGTGAACACTGAAGCTTTCTTT
CASSQRVNTEAFF
>13|NA|NA|TRBV6-5|TRBJ1-5
TGTGCCAGCAGGAGTGTGGACAGTGGGGCCCAGCATTTT
CASRSVDSGAQHF
>15|few|TRBD1|TRBV27|TRBJ2-2
TGTGCCAGCAGTCTGACAGGGGGCTACACCGGGGAGCTGTTTTTT
CASSLTGGYTGELFF
>13|NA|NA|TRBV7-9|TRBJ2-3
TGTGCCAGCAGGGGCGGGAGCACAGATACGCAGTATTTT
CASRGGSTDTQYF
>13|NA|NA|TRBV7-3|TRBJ1-1
TGTGCCAGCAGCTCACAGCAGAACACTGAAGCTTTCTTT
CASSSQQNTEAFF
>16|NA|NA|TRBV19|TRBJ2-2
TGTGCCAGCAACCCGACAGTTAGGGCGAGCACCGGGGAGCTGTTTTTT
CASNPTVRASTGELFF
>15|NA|TRBD2|TRBV4-1|TRBJ2-7
TGCGCCAGCAGCCAAGACCCTAGCGGGCTCTACGAGCAGTACTTC
CASSQDPSGLYEQYF
>15|NA|NA|TRBV6-2/TRBV6-3|TRBJ1-4
TGTGCCAGCAGTTACACCACAGGGAGCCAGGAAAAACTGTTTTTT
CASSYTTGSQEKLFF
>15|NA|TRBD2|TRBV4-2|TRBJ2-5
TGTGCCAGCAGCCAGCCAACTAGCGGGGGGGGGACCCAGTACTTC
CASSQPTSGGGTQYF
>17|NA|NA|TRBV5-1|TRBJ2-7
TGCGCCAGCAGCTTGGAGGCCAGGGGCCCCCGCCTTAACGAGCAGTACTTC
CASSLEARGPRLNEQYF
>13|once|TRBD1|TRBV2|TRBJ1-2
TGTGCCAGCAGTGAAGCTACAGGGGGTGGCTACACCTTC
CASSEATGGGYTF
>15|NA|NA|TRBV10-3|TRBJ2-1
TGTGCCATCAGTGAGTCCGTGGGAGTACTCAATGAGCAGTTCTTC
CAISESVGVLNEQFF
>20|NA|TRBD2|TRBV3-1/TRBV3-2|TRBJ2-2
TGTGCCAGCAGCCTAACCGGGACTAGCGCCCCGTTCGCGAACACCGGGGAGCTGTTTTTT
CASSLTGTSAPFANTGELFF
>13|NA|NA|TRBV29-1|TRBJ2-2
TGCAGCGTTAGTCAGTTTGACACCGGGGAGCTGTTTTTT
CSVSQFDTGELFF
>17|NA|TRBD1|TRBV24-1|TRBJ2-5
TGTGCCACCAGTGATTCGTGGGCCGGGACAGGGGAAGAGACCCAGTACTTC
CATSDSWAGTGEETQYF
>14|NA|NA|TRBV5-1|TRBJ2-7
TGCGCCAGCGGGAGGCAGGGTGGGACCTACGAGCAGTACTTC
CASGRQGGTYEQYF
>18|NA|TRBD1|TRBV5-8|TRBJ1-6
TGTGCCAGCAGCCCCCGGACAGGGGGCTGGGTGGGGCTCTCACCCCTCCACTTT
CASSPRTGGWVGLSPLHF
>14|NA|TRBD1|TRBV19|TRBJ2-2
TGTGCCACACCGACAGGGTTTAGCACCGGGGAGCTGTTTTTT
CATPTGFSTGELFF
>16|NA|TRBD1|TRBV7-3|TRBJ2-7
TGTGCCAGCAGCTTGGTCGGGACAGGGGGTACCTACGAGCAGTACTTC
CASSLVGTGGTYEQYF
>17|NA|TRBD2|TRBV5-1|TRBJ2-3
TGCGCCAGCAGCCCCCAACTAGCGGGAGCGAATACAGATACGCAGTATTTT
CASSPQLAGANTDTQYF
>15|NA|TRBD1|TRBV6-2/TRBV6-3|TRBJ2-2
TGTGCCAGCAGTCGGGACAGGGAGAACACCGGGGAGCTGTTTTTT
CASSRDRENTGELFF
>13|NA|NA|TRBV6-5|TRBJ1-5
TGTGCCAGCAGCCAGGGGTATCATCAGCCCCAGCATTTT
CASSQGYHQPQHF
>13|NA|TRBD1|TRBV28|TRBJ2-7
TGTGCCAGCAGTCCAGGGGGCTGGAGAGAGCAGTACTTC
CASSPGGWREQYF
>11|NA|NA|TRBV2|TRBJ2-1
TGTGCCAGCAGTGAAGCGGCCAGGGGGTTCTTC
CASSEAARGFF
>16|NA|TRBD2|TRBV11-3|TRBJ2-7
TGTGCCAGCAGCCCATCCGGGCAAGCGGGGGGAACTGTGCAGTACTTC
CASSPSGQAGGTVQYF